The 27 T cell receptor beta chains in this list originate from one sample, sequenced in a study of patients and donors after allogeneic stem cell transplantation. In TCRdb, the RT-PCR reads were re-called with MiXCR into one record per CDR3 protein. Of approximately 160,000 distinct CDR3 sequences listed, about 29% are singletons. The specimen sequenced was blood, either unsorted or a sorted T cell fraction (not recorded which). The receptors originated from a human donor who was either an allogeneic HSCT recipient or a stem cell or donor lymphocyte infusion donor (not recorded which). It is not recorded whose cells these are; they may come from a transplant donor.

This clonotype turned up a few times. CDR3 nucleotides: TGTGCCAGCAGTTACGGGACACTCCCTTGGGCCTACGAGCAGTACTTC. Its protein product is CASSYGTLPWAYEQYF. This chain connects TRBV6-6 to TRBJ2-7; perhaps TRBD1 as D (6 bases). Germline V lookup: CDR1 MNHNY, CDR2 SVGAGI (reference sequence). V lost 2 bases and J 2 bases, leaving 16 bases between the germline ends. The CDR3 loop spans 16 amino acids.

This clonotype was found a few times. The J gene is TRBJ2-3, the V gene TRBV6-5; D is unclear. Germline CDR1 MNHEY, CDR2 SVGAGI. CDR3 length: 13 residues. Trimming took off 7 bases at V and 2 bases at J, with 10 bases between the two ends. CDR3 coding DNA: TGTGCCAGCATGACACATGCCACAGATACGCAGTATTTT. This translates into CASMTHATDTQYF.

Here the CDR3 reads CASSGGGRRTEAFF. The CDR3 coding sequence is TGTGCCAGCAGCGGAGGAGGGAGACGAACTGAAGCTTTCTTT. The chain uses TRBV9 and TRBJ1-1; D unresolved. The CDR3 loop spans 14 amino acids. CDR1 is SGDLS, CDR2 YYNGEE, per germline. Trimming shortened V by 3 bases and J by 5 bases, and 14 bases separated the two germline ends.

This rearrangement joins TRBV7-2 to TRBJ1-4; D call uncertain. The CDR3 is 13 residues long. Germline values: CDR1 SGHTA, CDR2 FQGNSA. Deletions cut 3 bases from V and 3 bases from J, with 5 bases between. CDR3 nucleotide sequence: TGTGCCAGCAGCTTGGTGTCTAATGAAAAACTGTTTTTT. Residues: CASSLVSNEKLFF.

The J gene is TRBJ2-3, the V gene TRBV11-2, with 7 bases lining up with TRBD2. Germline CDR1 is SGHAT and CDR2 is FQNNGV. J gave up 0 bases and V 5 bases, and 11 bases lay outside the gene matches. This CDR3 has 17 amino acids. CDR3 bases: TGTGCCAGCAGCCCCGCCGGAGGGAGGGCTAGCACAGATACGCAGTATTTT. Protein: CASSPAGGRASTDTQYF.

The rearrangement joins TRBV12-3 or TRBV12-4 to TRBJ2-3; the match to TRBD1 covers 10 bases. This CDR3 is built from 15 residues. V lost 4 bases and J lost 1; bases outside the gene matches: 2. The CDR3 is CASSWTGGRTDTQYF. CDR3 DNA sequence: TGTGCCAGCAGTTGGACAGGGGGACGCACAGATACGCAGTATTTT.

This clonotype came up a few times. The chain combines TRBV12-3 or TRBV12-4 with TRBJ1-2; D not certain. CDR3 size: 11 residues. V was shortened by 2 bases and J by 7 bases, with 5 bases between the two germline ends. The CDR3 DNA follows: TGTGCCAGCAGTTTATCGAGTGGCTACACCTTC. Encoded protein: CASSLSSGYTF.

This clonotype has a count of ten or more. The V call is TRBV12-3 or TRBV12-4, the J call TRBJ1-1, with TRBD1 as a possible D gene (5 bases). The CDR3 loop spans 14 amino acids. Trimming shortened V by 1 base and J by 6 bases, and 12 bases separated the two germline ends. CDR3 coding DNA: TGTGCCAGCAGTTTAGGGGGGTCTCGCGCTGAAGCTTTCTTT. Translation: CASSLGGSRAEAFF.

V is TRBV12-3 or TRBV12-4 and J is TRBJ2-5; either TRBD1 or TRBD2 may fit D (5 bases each). The ends were cut back, 10 bases at V and 10 bases at J, with 22 bases in the middle. This CDR3 is built from 13 residues. CDR3 DNA: TGTGCCACCGCGGCCGGGACCTATGGGGACCAGTACTTC. Encoded protein: CATAAGTYGDQYF.

This clonotype was picked up a small number of times. The CDR3 region is CASSQGLDRSNQPQHF. In nucleotides, the CDR3 is TGTGCCAGCAGCCAGGGACTAGACAGGTCCAATCAGCCCCAGCATTTT. J is TRBJ1-5 and V is TRBV4-2, with D possibly being TRBD1 (6 bases). Germline V CDR1 and CDR2: LGHNA, YNFKEQ. Trimming left V 3 bases short and J 3 bases short, with 15 bases between. The CDR3 extends over 16 amino acids.

The chain links TRBV7-6 to TRBJ2-7; D possibly matches TRBD1 or TRBD2 (5 bases each). Germline CDR1 SGHVS, CDR2 FNYEAQ. Trimming removed 1 base at V and 2 bases at J, with 9 bases between. The CDR3 is 14 residues long. The CDR3 region has the DNA TGTGCCAGCAGCTTAGGAGGGGAAACCTACGAGCAGTACTTC. It specifies CASSLGGETYEQYF.

With respect to this clonotype: A read error may account for a junction end that differs from germline. DNA of the CDR3: TGTGCTAGCAGCTTAGGATTAGCGGGACCTTACAATGAGCAGTTCTTC. Encoded protein: CASSLGLAGPYNEQFF. This chain connects TRBV7-7 to TRBJ2-1; TRBD2 matches at 8 bases. The CDR3 is made up of 16 amino acids. Germline assignment: CDR1 SSHAT and CDR2 FNYEAQ (reference sequence).

This clonotype has just a few counts. CDR3 sequence (DNA): TGTGCCAGCAGCTCCCGCGGCCTCCATCAGCCCCAGCATTTT. Its protein is CASSSRGLHQPQHF. The chain recombines TRBV7-8 with TRBJ1-5; D is undetermined. The CDR3 loop spans 14 amino acids. Trimming cost V 4 bases and J 5 bases, with 12 bases left between them. Germline loops: CDR1 SGHVS, CDR2 FQNEAQ.

The CDR3 DNA reads as TGTGCCAGCAGCTTTGACAGGGGTACTTTTTACGAGCAGTACTTC. It specifies CASSFDRGTFYEQYF. The V call is TRBV7-9, the J call TRBJ2-7, with 8 bases identical to TRBD1. V shed 3 bases and J 4 bases; nucleotides not matched to a gene: 8. Germline V gives CDR1 SEHNR, CDR2 FQNEAQ (reference sequence). The CDR3 is 15 residues long.

This chain joins TRBV18 and TRBJ2-7, with D maybe TRBD1 (6 bases). V lost 4 bases and J 0 bases, leaving 13 bases between the germline ends. This CDR3 contains 15 residues. Germline lookup yields CDR1 KGHSH and CDR2 LQKENI. DNA for the CDR3: TGTGCCAGCTCACGGGGGCCGGAGGCCTCCTACGAGCAGTACTTC. The encoded protein is CASSRGPEASYEQYF. The entire variable domain, with the rest obtained from reference TRBV18 and TRBJ2-7, is as follows: NAGVMQNPRHLVRRRGQEARLRCSPMKGHSHVYWYRQLPEEGLKFMVYLQKENIIDESGMPKERFSAEFPKEGPSILRIQQVVRGDSAAYFCASSRGPEASYEQYFGPGTRLTVT.

As regards this clonotype: As the CDR3 is not closed by the conserved phenylalanine or tryptophan, this likely results from a read error. The rearrangement joins TRBV5-1 to TRBJ2-4; no clear D gene. The CDR3 has 16 residues. The V gene lost 0 bases and the J gene lost 0 bases, with 10 bases spanning the gap. Germline assignment: CDR1 SGHRS and CDR2 YFSETQ. Here the CDR3 DNA reads TGCGCCAGCAGCTTGGAAGGTTCTCTAGCCAAAAACATTCAGTACTAC. It codes for CASSLEGSLAKNIQYY.

The genes are TRBV4-3 and TRBJ1-2, with TRBD1 identical over 7 bases. The CDR3 contains 15 residues. Germline V gives CDR1 LGHNA, CDR2 YSLEER. V lost 0 bases, J lost 4 bases, and 5 bases stayed unmatched. CDR3 sequence (DNA): TGCGCCAGCAGCCAAGACCCGGGGACAGTCTATGGCTACACCTTC. As protein: CASSQDPGTVYGYTF.

In this sample, this clonotype turned up a few times. The chain is built from TRBV4-1 and TRBJ2-4; no reliable D call. CDR3 size: 15 residues. The germline V gene has CDR1 MGHRA and CDR2 YSYEKL. Deletions cut 0 bases from V and 0 bases from J, with 6 bases between. CDR3 amino acids: CASSQETLAKNIQYF. The CDR3 DNA reads as TGCGCCAGCAGCCAAGAAACGTTAGCCAAAAACATTCAGTACTTC.

The CDR3 spells CAWSVHANTEAFF. In nucleotides, the CDR3 is TGTGCCTGGAGTGTACACGCGAACACTGAAGCTTTCTTT. This sequence joins TRBV30 and TRBJ1-1; no definite D call. The CDR3 runs 13 residues. The germline CDR1 and CDR2 sequences are GTSNPN and SVGIG (reference sequence). The V gene lost 0 bases and the J gene lost 1 base, with 6 bases spanning the gap.

This clonotype was picked up a small number of times. V is TRBV27 and J is TRBJ2-7, with 11 bases fitting TRBD2. This CDR3 comprises 13 residues. Trimming took 5 bases from V and 9 from J; bases not matched to a gene: 6. Germline V gene data show CDR1 as MNHEY and CDR2 as SMNVEV (reference sequence). Here the CDR3 DNA reads TGTGCCAGCAGTCGCGGGACTAGCGGTTCGCAGTACTTC. Its protein product is CASSRGTSGSQYF.

This clonotype was seen a handful of times. The chain has TRBV6-5 and TRBJ2-7; D assignment may be TRBD1 or TRBD2 (5 bases each). V was trimmed by 8 bases and J by 2 bases, leaving 13 bases between them. Germline CDR1 and CDR2: MNHEY and SVGAGI. The CDR3 runs to 13 residues. CDR3 nucleotides: TGTGCCAGCTCGGGACCGACAACCTACGAGCAGTACTTC. Its protein product is CASSGPTTYEQYF.

This clonotype has ten or more counts. In DNA, the CDR3 is TGCGCCAGCAGCCCATCGGGGGCCGGCGGCTATGGCTACACCTTC. Its translation is CASSPSGAGGYGYTF. V is TRBV5-1 and J is TRBJ1-2; TRBD1 might be the D (6 bases). Germline CDR1 is SGHRS and CDR2 is YFSETQ. The ends were cut back, 4 bases at V and 4 bases at J, with 17 bases in the middle. This CDR3 contains 15 residues.

This sequence joins TRBV5-1 and TRBJ2-1, with D tentatively TRBD1 (7 bases). The CDR3 consists of 17 residues. V was clipped by 0 bases and J by 2 bases, with 15 bases between them. The V gene's germline CDR1 is SGHRS and CDR2 YFSETQ. CDR3 amino acids: CASSLADYRGPYNEQFF. CDR3 coding DNA: TGCGCCAGCAGCTTGGCGGACTACAGGGGCCCCTACAATGAGCAGTTCTTC.

V usage is TRBV5-6 and J usage is TRBJ2-7, with D possibly TRBD2 on 7 matching bases. The CDR3 spans 14 residues. The V gene's germline CDR1 is SGHDT and CDR2 YYEEEE. Deletions cut 2 bases from V and 3 bases from J, with 12 bases between. CDR3 coding DNA: TGTGCCAGCAGCTTCGGGCGGGGGCTCTACGAGCAGTACTTC. This gives the protein CASSFGRGLYEQYF.

The chain couples TRBV30 to TRBJ2-3, with 7 bases that match TRBD1. This CDR3 spans 13 amino acids. Germline V CDR1 and CDR2: GTSNPN, SVGIG (reference sequence). Trimming removed 4 bases from V and 1 base from J; junction bases left unmatched: 2. The CDR3 DNA reads TGTGCCTGGACGCAGGGGGGCACAGATACGCAGTATTTT. It is translated as CAWTQGGTDTQYF.

The chain combines TRBV9 with TRBJ1-6; D is ambiguous. Germline loops: CDR1 SGDLS, CDR2 YYNGEE. The CDR3 spans 16 residues. V was trimmed by 2 bases and J by 0 bases, leaving 9 bases between them. The CDR3 DNA reads as TGTGCCAGCAGCGTCAAAGGGAGCTCCTATAATTCACCCCTCCACTTT. Amino acids: CASSVKGSSYNSPLHF.

The chain couples TRBV20-1 to TRBJ2-2; D may be TRBD2 (6 bases). The germline V gene encodes CDR1 DFQATT and CDR2 SNEGSKA (reference sequence). CDR3 length: 16 amino acids. The germline V and J ends were trimmed by 3 bases and 6 bases, with 20 bases remaining between them. The CDR3 nucleotides are TGCAGTGCTAGGGCTAAGGGGACTGGATACCCCGGGGAGCTGTTTTTT. Translating gives CSARAKGTGYPGELFF.